This is a list of T cell receptor beta chains from one sample in a study of T cell responses to AZD1222 COVID-19 vaccine. The assay was immunoSEQ multiplex PCR, and TCRdb's table has in-frame clones only and misses some. The sample includes 130,000 or so clones, about 93% of them seen just once. The starting material was peripheral blood, obtained on day 0 of AZD1222 vaccination. These receptors all come from an adult in good health. The CDR3 runs from the conserved cysteine through the conserved F or W. D genes are given only for firm matches. Expanded clones get a size class; other rows say once, few or many, or leave the size out.

.	TRBD1	TRBV30	TRBJ2-2	TGTGCCCTCCGGCCGGGGACAGGGTACACCGGGGAGCTGTTTTTT	CALRPGTGYTGELFF
.	.	TRBV5-6	TRBJ1-2	TGTGCCAGCAGCCGGGCCAGGGCCGATGGCTACACCTTC	CASSRARADGYTF
.	.	TRBV4-1	TRBJ2-1	TGCGCCAGCAGCCAATTCGGACTCTACAATGAGCAGTTCTTC	CASSQFGLYNEQFF
.	.	TRBV4-3	TRBJ2-2	TGCGCCAGCAGCCAAGTTCACGGGGAGCTGTTTTTT	CASSQVHGELFF
.	.	TRBV7-6	TRBJ1-3	TGTGCCAGCAGCTTAGGGCAAATAGGCTCTGGAAACACCATATATTTT	CASSLGQIGSGNTIYF
.	.	TRBV7-9	TRBJ2-7	TGTGCCAGCAGCCCCACGGGGGACTCATACTACGAGCAGTACTTC	CASSPTGDSYYEQYF
.	.	TRBV6-5	TRBJ1-1	TGTGCCAGCAGTACTCAGGGGTATACTGAAGCTTTCTTT	CASSTQGYTEAFF
.	.	TRBV5-6	TRBJ1-3	TGTGCCAGCAGCTTCCCGGCAGGCCCGAGCTCTGGAAACACCATATATTTT	CASSFPAGPSSGNTIYF
.	.	TRBV4-2	TRBJ1-1	TGTGCCAGCAGCCATGACAGCAGCGGGACTGAAGCTTTCTTT	CASSHDSSGTEAFF
.	.	TRBV30	TRBJ2-1	TGTGCCTGGAGTAGGAATGAGCAGTTCTTC	CAWSRNEQFF
.	.	TRBV27	TRBJ2-7	TGTGCCAGCAGTTTAGGAAGATCCTACGAGCAGTACTTC	CASSLGRSYEQYF
.	.	TRBV5-4	TRBJ2-1	TGTGCCGGAAGAAGAGGGACACAGGGCAATGAGCAGTTCTTC	CAGRRGTQGNEQFF
.	.	TRBV7-8	TRBJ2-1	TGTGCCAGCAGCTTAGAGGCCGGCTACAATGAGCAGTTCTTC	CASSLEAGYNEQFF
.	.	TRBV30	TRBJ1-2	TGTGCCTGTCTAGGGGGAACTAACTATGGCTACACCTTC	CACLGGTNYGYTF
few	.	TRBV12-3/TRBV12-4	TRBJ1-3	TGTGCCAGCAGCCACAGGGCTGGAAACACCATATATTTT	CASSHRAGNTIYF
.	.	TRBV6-5	TRBJ2-2	TGTGCCAGCCCGAAAGTTGACTACACCGGGGAGCTGTTTTTT	CASPKVDYTGELFF
.	TRBD1	TRBV4-1	TRBJ1-5	TGCGCCAGCAGCCAAGTCGTTGGGACAGGGCGATATCAGCCCCAGCATTTT	CASSQVVGTGRYQPQHF
.	TRBD2	TRBV27	TRBJ2-1	TGTGCCAGCAGTTCGGGACTAGCCTACAATGAGCAGTTCTTC	CASSSGLAYNEQFF
.	.	TRBV11-2	TRBJ2-7	TGTGCCAGCAGCTTAGGAGGCAATTACGAGCAGTACTTC	CASSLGGNYEQYF
.	.	TRBV7-2	TRBJ1-6	TGTGCCAGCAGCTCACAGGGTTATAATTCACCCCTCCACTTT	CASSSQGYNSPLHF
.	.	TRBV20-1	TRBJ2-1	TGCAGTGCTAGTCCTCCATTCGGGGTTGGCATACGGCGCGAGCAGTTCTTC	CSASPPFGVGIRREQFF
.	TRBD1	TRBV9	TRBJ2-1	TGTGCCAGCAGCGTAGGACAGGGGCCCTACAATGAGCAGTTCTTC	CASSVGQGPYNEQFF
.	.	TRBV28	TRBJ2-7	TGTGCCAGCAGTTTACCCTTTGGAGGGAACGAGCAGTACTTC	CASSLPFGGNEQYF
.	.	TRBV4-1	TRBJ2-7	TGCGCCAGCAGCCCGGGGCCCTACGAGCAGTACTTC	CASSPGPYEQYF
.	TRBD2	TRBV5-1	TRBJ2-3	TGCGCCAGCAGCGAGACTAGCGGGAGTCCAGATACGCAGTATTTT	CASSETSGSPDTQYF
.	TRBD2	TRBV20-1	TRBJ2-7	TGCAGTGCTAGTGGACTAGCGGGGGGATCGGAGCAGTACTTC	CSASGLAGGSEQYF
.	.	TRBV6-1	TRBJ2-7	TGTGCCAGCAGTGAAGAGGTTGCCTACGAGCAGTACTTC	CASSEEVAYEQYF
.	.	TRBV4-1	TRBJ2-1	TGCGCCAGCAGCCATCTTTTAAAGGTGGCCAATGAGCAGTTCTTC	CASSHLLKVANEQFF
.	.	TRBV3-1/TRBV3-2	TRBJ1-4	TGTGCCAGCAGCCTGGGGGTTGGAGGTAATGAAAAACTGTTTTTT	CASSLGVGGNEKLFF
.	.	TRBV19	TRBJ2-5	TGTGCCAGTAGTATAACGGGGCAAGAGACCCAGTACTTC	CASSITGQETQYF
.	.	TRBV7-6	TRBJ2-2	TGTGCCAGCAGCTTTAGTAACAGTGTTAACACCGGGGAGCTGTTTTTT	CASSFSNSVNTGELFF
.	.	TRBV6-6	TRBJ1-1	TGTGCCAGCAGTATCTCTGCCCGCAAAGGGACTGAAGCTTTCTTT	CASSISARKGTEAFF
.	.	TRBV27	TRBJ2-7	TGTGCCAGCAGTTTTGGCGTGTCTGACGAGCAGTACTTC	CASSFGVSDEQYF
.	.	TRBV5-4	TRBJ2-1	TGTGCCAGCAGCTGGGGCCTCGGGGAAGAGCAGTTCTTC	CASSWGLGEEQFF